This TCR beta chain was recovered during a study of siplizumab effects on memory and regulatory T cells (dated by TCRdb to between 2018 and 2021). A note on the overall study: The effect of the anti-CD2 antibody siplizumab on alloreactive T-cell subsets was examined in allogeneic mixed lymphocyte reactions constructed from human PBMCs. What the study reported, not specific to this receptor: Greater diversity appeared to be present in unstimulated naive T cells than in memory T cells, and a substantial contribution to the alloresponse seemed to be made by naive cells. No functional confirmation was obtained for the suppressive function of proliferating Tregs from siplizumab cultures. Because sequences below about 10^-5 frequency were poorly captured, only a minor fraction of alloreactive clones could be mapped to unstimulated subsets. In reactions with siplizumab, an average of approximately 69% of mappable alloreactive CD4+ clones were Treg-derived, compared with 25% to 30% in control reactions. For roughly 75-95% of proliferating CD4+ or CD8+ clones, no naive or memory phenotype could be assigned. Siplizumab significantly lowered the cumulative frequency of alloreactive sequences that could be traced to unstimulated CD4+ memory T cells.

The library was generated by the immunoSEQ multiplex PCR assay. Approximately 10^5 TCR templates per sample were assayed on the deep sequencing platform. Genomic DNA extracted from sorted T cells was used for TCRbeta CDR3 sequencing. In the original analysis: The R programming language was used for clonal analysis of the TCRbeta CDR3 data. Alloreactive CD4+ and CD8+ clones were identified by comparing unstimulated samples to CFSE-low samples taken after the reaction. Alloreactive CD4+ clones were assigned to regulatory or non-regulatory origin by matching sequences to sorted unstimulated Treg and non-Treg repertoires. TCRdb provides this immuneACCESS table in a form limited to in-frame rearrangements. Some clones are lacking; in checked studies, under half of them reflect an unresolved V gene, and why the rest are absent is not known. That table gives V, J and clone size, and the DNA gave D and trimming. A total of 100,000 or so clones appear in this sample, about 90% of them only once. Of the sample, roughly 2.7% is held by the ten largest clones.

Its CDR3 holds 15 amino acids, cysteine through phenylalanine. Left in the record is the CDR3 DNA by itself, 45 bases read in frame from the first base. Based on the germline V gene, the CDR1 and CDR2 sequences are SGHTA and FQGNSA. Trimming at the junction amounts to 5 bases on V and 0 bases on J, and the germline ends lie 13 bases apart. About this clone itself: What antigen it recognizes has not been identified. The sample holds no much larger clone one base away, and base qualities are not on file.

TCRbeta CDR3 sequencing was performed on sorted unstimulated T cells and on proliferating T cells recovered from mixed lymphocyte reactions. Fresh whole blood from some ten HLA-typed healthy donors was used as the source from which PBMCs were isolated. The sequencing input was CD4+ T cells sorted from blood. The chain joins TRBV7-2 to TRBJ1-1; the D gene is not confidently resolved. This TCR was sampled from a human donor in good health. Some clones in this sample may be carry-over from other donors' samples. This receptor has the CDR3 CASSPELQMNTEAFF. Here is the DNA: TGTGCCAGCAGCCCGGAGCTCCAAATGAACACTGAAGCTTTCTTT.